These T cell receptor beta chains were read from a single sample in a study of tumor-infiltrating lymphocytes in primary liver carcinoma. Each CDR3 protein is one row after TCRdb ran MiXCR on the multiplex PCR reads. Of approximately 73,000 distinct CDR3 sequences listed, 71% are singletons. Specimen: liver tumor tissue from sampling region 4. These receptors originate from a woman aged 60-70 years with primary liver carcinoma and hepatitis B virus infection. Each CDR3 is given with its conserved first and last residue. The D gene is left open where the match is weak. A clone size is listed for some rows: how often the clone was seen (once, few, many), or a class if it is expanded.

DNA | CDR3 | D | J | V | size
TGCGCCAGCAGTGAGAGCGGACCACCCTACACAGATACGCAGTATTTT | CASSESGPPYTDTQYF | - | TRBJ2-3 | TRBV10-2 | many
TGTGCCAGCAGTAAGGACATTGAGGCGACCCAGTACTTC | CASSKDIEATQYF | - | TRBJ2-5 | TRBV5-4 | -
TGTGCCAGCAACTCGTTGGGTGCGCAGTATTTT | CASNSLGAQYF | - | TRBJ2-3 | TRBV6-5 | -
TGTGCCTGCAGTTACGGCGGACAGACCGGGGAGCTGTTCTTT | CACSYGGQTGELFF | - | TRBJ2-2 | TRBV6-2/TRBV6-3 | -
TGTGCCAGCAGTTTAGCAGGGGCCTTCAGAGATACACAGTATTTT | CASSLAGAFRDTQYF | - | TRBJ2-3 | TRBV28 | -
TGCAGCGTTTGTGACAGGCACACTGAAGCTTGCTTT | CSVCDRHTEACF | - | TRBJ1-1 | TRBV29-1 | -
TGTGCCAGCAGCCCGGGACAGGGTAATTCACCCCTCCACTTT | CASSPGQGNSPLHF | TRBD1 | TRBJ1-6 | TRBV7-9 | many
TGTATCATCAGCCGGACAGGAGCTAATGAAAAACTGTTTTTT | CIISRTGANEKLFF | TRBD1 | TRBJ1-4 | TRBV10-3 | -
TGTGCAAGTCGCTTAGCGAGAAGACAGCTAAACTCCTACGAGCGGTACTTC | CASRLARRQLNSYERYF | - | TRBJ2-7 | TRBV12-2 | -
TGTCTCGAACGGAGGGAGGTACCAGATATGCAGTATTTT | CLERREVPDMQYF | - | TRBJ2-3 | TRBV6-2/TRBV6-3 | -
TGTGCCAGCTCACCCGCCTCCACAGGGAAGGGCTACACCTTC | CASSPASTGKGYTF | - | TRBJ1-2 | TRBV18 | few
TGTGACAGCAGCTCCCGGGGGGCGCAAACCATGGGCAATGAGCAGTTCTTC | CDSSSRGAQTMGNEQFF | - | TRBJ2-1 | TRBV11-2 | once
TGTGCTTGCAGCTTAGATTGGGTCAGTCTAGTGGGTCCCTACGAGCAGTACTTC | CACSLDWVSLVGPYEQYF | - | TRBJ2-7 | TRBV11-2 | once
TGTGCCAGCAGCCTACCGTTCGCAGTCGCTAACTATGGCTACACCTTC | CASSLPFAVANYGYTF | - | TRBJ1-2 | TRBV6-6 | -
TGTACCAGCAGTGCGACCGGGACTACCGAGCAGTACTTC | CTSSATGTTEQYF | TRBD2 | TRBJ2-7 | TRBV6-1 | -
TGCAGCGTTGGGCAGGGGACCCAGTACTTC | CSVGQGTQYF | - | TRBJ2-5 | TRBV29-1 | many
TGTGCCAGCACCCAGGGGCGCGGGCGGCCAGATACGCATTATTTT | CASTQGRGRPDTHYF | - | TRBJ2-3 | TRBV6-1 | -